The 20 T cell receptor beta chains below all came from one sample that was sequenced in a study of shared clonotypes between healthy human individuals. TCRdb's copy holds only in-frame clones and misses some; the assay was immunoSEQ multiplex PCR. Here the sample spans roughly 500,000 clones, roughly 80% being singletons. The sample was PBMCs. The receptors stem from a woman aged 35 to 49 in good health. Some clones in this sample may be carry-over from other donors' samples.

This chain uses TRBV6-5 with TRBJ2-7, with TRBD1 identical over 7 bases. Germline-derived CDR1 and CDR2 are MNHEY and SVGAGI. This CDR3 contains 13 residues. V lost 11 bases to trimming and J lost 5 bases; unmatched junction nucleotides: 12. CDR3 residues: CAASRDSLNEQYF. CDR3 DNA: TGTGCCGCCAGTAGGGACAGTTTAAACGAGCAGTACTTC.

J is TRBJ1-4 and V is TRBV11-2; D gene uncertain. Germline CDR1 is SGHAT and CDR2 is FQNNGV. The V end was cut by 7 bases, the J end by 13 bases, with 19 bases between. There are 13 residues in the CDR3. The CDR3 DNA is TGTGCCAGCACCAGCCCCCGAGTGGGGAGACTGTTTTTT. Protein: CASTSPRVGRLFF.

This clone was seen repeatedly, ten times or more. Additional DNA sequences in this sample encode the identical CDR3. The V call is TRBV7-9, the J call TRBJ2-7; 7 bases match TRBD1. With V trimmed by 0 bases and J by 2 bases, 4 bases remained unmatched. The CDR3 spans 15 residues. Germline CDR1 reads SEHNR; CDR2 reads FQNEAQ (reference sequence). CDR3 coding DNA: TGTGCCAGCAGCTTAGCGGGGACAGAAGCCTACGAGCAGTACTTC. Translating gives CASSLAGTEAYEQYF. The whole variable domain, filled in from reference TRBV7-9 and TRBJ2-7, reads DTGVSQNPRHKITKRGQNVTFRCDPISEHNRLYWYRQTLGQGPEFLTYFQNEAQLEKSRLLSDRFSAERPKGSFSTLEIQRTEQGDSAMYLCASSLAGTEAYEQYFGPGTRLTVT.

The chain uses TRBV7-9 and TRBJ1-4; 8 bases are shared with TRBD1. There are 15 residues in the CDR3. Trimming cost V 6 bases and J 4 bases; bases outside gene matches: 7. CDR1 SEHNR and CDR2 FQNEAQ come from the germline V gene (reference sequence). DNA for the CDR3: TGTGCCAGCAGATTCGGACAGGGCGGTAATGAAAAACTGTTTTTT. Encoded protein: CASRFGQGGNEKLFF.

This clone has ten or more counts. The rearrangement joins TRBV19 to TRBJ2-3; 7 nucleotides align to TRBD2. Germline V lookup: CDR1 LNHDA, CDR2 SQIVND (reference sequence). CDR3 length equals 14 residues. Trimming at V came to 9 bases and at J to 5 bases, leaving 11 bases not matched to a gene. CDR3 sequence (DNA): TGTGCCAGCAGTCCGGCGGGAGCTGTAGATACGCAGTATTTT. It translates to CASSPAGAVDTQYF.

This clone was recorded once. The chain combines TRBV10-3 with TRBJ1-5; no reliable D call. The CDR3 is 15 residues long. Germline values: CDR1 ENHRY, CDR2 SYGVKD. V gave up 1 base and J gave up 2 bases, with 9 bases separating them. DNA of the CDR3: TGTGCCATCAGTGAGTACGGGGTAGGCAATCAGCCCCAGCATTTT. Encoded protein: CAISEYGVGNQPQHF.

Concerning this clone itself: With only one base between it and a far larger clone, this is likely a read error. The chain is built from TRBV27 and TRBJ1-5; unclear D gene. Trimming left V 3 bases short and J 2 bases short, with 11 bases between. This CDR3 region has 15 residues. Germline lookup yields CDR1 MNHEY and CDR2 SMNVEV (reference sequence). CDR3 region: CASSFLGDGNQPQHF. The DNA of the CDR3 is TGTGCCAGCAGTTTCTTAGGAGATGGCAATCAGCCCCAGCATTTT.

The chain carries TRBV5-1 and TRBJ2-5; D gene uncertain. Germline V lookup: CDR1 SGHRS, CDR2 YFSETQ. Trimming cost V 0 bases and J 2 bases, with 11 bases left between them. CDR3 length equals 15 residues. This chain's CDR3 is CASSLEHPPQETQYF. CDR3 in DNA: TGCGCCAGCAGCTTGGAACACCCCCCGCAAGAGACCCAGTACTTC.

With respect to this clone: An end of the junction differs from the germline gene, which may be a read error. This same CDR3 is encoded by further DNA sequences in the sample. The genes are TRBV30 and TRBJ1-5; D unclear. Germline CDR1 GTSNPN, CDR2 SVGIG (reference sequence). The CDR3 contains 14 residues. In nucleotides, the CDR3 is TGTGCCTGGAGTACCGGTACACTAAATCAGCCCCAACATTTT. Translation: CAWSTGTLNQPQHF.

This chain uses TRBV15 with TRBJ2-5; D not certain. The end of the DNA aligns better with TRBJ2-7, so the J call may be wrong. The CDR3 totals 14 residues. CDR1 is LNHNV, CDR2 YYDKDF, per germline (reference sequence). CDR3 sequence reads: CATSRDPAQYEQYF. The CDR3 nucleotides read TGTGCCACCAGCAGAGATCCCGCCCAATACGAGCAGTACTTC.

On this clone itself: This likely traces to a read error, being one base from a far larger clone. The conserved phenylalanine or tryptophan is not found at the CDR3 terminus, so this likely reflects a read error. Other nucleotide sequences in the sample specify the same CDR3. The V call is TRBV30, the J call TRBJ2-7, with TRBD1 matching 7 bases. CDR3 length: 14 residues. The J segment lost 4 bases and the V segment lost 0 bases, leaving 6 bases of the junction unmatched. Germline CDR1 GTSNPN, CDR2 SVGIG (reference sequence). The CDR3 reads CAWSVETGHYEQYL. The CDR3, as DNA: TGTGCCTGGAGTGTGGAGACAGGGCATTACGAGCAGTACTTA.

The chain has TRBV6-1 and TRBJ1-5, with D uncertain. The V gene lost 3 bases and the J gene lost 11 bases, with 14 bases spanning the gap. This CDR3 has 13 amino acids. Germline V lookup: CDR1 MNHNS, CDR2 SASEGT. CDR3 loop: CASSEDGPRTQHF. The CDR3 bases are TGTGCCAGCAGTGAGGATGGCCCGAGGACCCAGCATTTT.

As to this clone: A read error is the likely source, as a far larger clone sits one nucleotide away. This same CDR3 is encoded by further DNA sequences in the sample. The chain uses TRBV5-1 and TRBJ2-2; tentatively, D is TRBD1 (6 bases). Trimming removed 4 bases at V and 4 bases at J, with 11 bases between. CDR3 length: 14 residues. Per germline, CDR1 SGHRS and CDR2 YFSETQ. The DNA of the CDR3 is TGCGCCAGCAGCCCCGGACAGATCACCGGGGAGCTGTTTTTT. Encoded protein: CASSPGQITGELFF.

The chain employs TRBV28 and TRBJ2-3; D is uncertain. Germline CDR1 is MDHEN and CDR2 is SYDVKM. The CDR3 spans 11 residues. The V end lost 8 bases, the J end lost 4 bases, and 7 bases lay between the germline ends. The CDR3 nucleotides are TGTGCCAGCGGAGCCCCAGATACGCAGTATTTT. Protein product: CASGAPDTQYF. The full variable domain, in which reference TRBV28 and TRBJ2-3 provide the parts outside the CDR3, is DVKVTQSSRYLVKRTGEKVFLECVQDMDHENMFWYRQDPGLGLRLIYFSYDVKMKEKGDIPEGYSVSREKKERFSLILESASTNQTSMYLCASGAPDTQYFGPGTRLTVL.

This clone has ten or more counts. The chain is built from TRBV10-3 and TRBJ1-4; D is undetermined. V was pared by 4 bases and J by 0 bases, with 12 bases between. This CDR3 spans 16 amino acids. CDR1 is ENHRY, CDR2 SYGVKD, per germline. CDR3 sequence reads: CAISATGLATNEKLFF. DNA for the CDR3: TGTGCCATCAGTGCTACGGGTCTCGCAACTAATGAAAAACTGTTTTTT.

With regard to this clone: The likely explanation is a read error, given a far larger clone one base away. The CDR3: CASSQDPWGNYGYTF. In DNA, the CDR3 is TGTGCCAGCAGCCAAGATCCGTGGGGGAACTATGGCTACACCTTC. The J gene is TRBJ1-2, the V gene TRBV7-2; D possibly corresponds to TRBD1 (5 bases). CDR1 is SGHTA, CDR2 FQGNSA, per germline. This CDR3 contains 15 residues. Trimming removed 5 bases at V and 2 bases at J, with 15 bases between.

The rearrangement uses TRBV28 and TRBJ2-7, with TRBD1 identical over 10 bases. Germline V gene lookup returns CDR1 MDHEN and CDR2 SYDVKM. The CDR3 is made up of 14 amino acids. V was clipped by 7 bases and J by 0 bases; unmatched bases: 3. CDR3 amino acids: CASTRTGGSYEQYF. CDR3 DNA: TGTGCCAGCACCAGGACAGGGGGCTCCTACGAGCAGTACTTC.

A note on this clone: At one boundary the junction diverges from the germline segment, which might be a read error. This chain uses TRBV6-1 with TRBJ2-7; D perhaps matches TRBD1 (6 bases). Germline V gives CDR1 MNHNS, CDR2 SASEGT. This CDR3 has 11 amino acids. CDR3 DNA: TGTGCCAGCAGCAGACAGGACGAGCAGTATTTC. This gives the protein CASSRQDEQYF.

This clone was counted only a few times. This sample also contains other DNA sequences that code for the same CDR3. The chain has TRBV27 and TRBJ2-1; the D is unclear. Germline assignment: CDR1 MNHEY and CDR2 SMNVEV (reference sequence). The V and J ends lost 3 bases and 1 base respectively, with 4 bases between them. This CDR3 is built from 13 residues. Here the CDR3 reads CASSLGSYNEQFF. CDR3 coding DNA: TGTGCCAGCAGTTTGGGGTCCTACAATGAGCAGTTCTTC.

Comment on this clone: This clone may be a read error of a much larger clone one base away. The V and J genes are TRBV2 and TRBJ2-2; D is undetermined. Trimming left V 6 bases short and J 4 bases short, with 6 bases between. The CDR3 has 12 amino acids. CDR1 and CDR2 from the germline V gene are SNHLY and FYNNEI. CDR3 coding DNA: TGTGCCAGCAGCCCAGGCACCGGGGAGCTGTTTTTT. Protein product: CASSPGTGELFF.